The TCR beta chain described here comes from a study of graft-versus-host responses after intestinal transplantation. The overall study: Induction with anti-thymocyte globulin, then tacrolimus and steroids for roughly three years, was given to all recipients. Broader study findings: The study found high graft-versus-host to host-versus-graft clonal ratios in allografts of patients with graft-donor T cell macrochimerism.

This clone was counted only a few times. The target antigen is unknown. Profiled with immunoSEQ multiplex PCR; TCRdb holds only in-frame clones, not every one. The sample lists around 120,000 clones; approximately 95% were seen once. Deletions cut 1 base from V and 4 bases from J, with 7 bases between. The CDR3 extends over 13 amino acids. Germline CDR1 is LNHDA and CDR2 is SQIVND (reference sequence). This sample comprised unstimulated CD8+ T cells sorted from spleen or lymph node cells, obtained before intestinal transplant. The TCR originated in a human donor who received an intestinal transplant. The rearrangement joins TRBV19 to TRBJ1-2; D ambiguous. The CDR3, as DNA: TGTGCCAGTAGTATAGGGCAGGCCTATGGCTACACCTTC. This translates into CASSIGQAYGYTF.